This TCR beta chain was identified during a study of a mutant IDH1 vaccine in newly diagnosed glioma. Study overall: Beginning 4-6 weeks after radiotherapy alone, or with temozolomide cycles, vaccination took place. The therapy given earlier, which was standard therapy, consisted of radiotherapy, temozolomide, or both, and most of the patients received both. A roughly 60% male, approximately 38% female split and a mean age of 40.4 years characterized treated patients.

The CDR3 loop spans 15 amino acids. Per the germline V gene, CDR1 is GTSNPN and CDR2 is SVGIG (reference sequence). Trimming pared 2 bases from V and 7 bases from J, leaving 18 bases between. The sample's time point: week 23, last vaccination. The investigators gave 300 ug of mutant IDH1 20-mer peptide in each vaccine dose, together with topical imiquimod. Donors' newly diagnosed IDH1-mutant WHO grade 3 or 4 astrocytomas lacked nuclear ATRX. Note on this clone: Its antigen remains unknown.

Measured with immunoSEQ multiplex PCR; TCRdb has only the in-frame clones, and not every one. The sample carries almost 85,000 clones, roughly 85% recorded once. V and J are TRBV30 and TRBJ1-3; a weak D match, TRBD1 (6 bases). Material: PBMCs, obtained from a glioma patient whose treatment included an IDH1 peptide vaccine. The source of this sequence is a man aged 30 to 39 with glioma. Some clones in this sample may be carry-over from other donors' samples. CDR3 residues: CAWSQGQGYSNTIYF. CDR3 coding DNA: TGTGCCTGGAGTCAGGGGCAGGGGTATTCCAACACCATATATTTT.